What follows are 32 T cell receptor beta chains derived from one specimen sequenced in a study of blood T cells in healthy people across ages. Through a sample-barcoded 5' primer and a J-beta primer mix, a second PCR was run for roughly 7 to 12 cycles. TCRdb recomputed calls from the 5' RACE reads with MiXCR, one row per CDR3 protein. The sample holds under 2,000,000 distinct CDR3 sequences, roughly 49% seen once. The sequenced sample was blood. Source of these receptors: a woman aged 40 to 50 in good health.

The chain links TRBV6-2 or TRBV6-3 to TRBJ2-1; TRBD2 is a possible D gene (6 bases). V was cut by 3 bases and J by 5 bases, with 11 bases left in between. The CDR3 covers 14 residues. Germline values: CDR1 MNHEY, CDR2 SVGEGT. The CDR3 region is CASSYAGFNNEQFF. The CDR3 DNA sequence: TGTGCCAGCAGTTATGCGGGGTTTAACAATGAGCAGTTCTTC.

V gene TRBV20-1 combines with J gene TRBJ2-4; maybe TRBD1 (6 bases). Per germline, CDR1 DFQATT and CDR2 SNEGSKA (reference sequence). The CDR3 length is 17 residues. V shed 6 bases and J shed 1 base, with 22 bases lying between them. The CDR3 nucleotides read TGCAGTGCCGCACAGGGTGGGTTTGGATTGGCCAAAAACATTCAGTACTTC. Translation gives CSAAQGGFGLAKNIQYF.

This sequence joins TRBV2 and TRBJ2-4, with 10 bases lining up with TRBD1. The CDR3 has 18 amino acids. The J segment lost 0 bases and the V segment lost 1 base, leaving 6 bases of the junction unmatched. Germline V gene lookup returns CDR1 SNHLY and CDR2 FYNNEI. DNA of the CDR3: TGTGCCAGCAGTGAAGGGAGACAGGGGGCAATAGCCAAAAACATTCAGTACTTC. Its protein is CASSEGRQGAIAKNIQYF.

This clonotype was seen a few times. The V gene is TRBV20-1, the J gene TRBJ2-7, with a weak D call TRBD1 (5 bases). Germline V CDR1 and CDR2: DFQATT, SNEGSKA (reference sequence). CDR3 length equals 12 residues. V lost 3 bases to trimming and J lost 7 bases, with 13 bases between them. In nucleotides, the CDR3 is TGCAGTGCTAGGGGGCTCGTACAGGAGCAGTACTTC. Translating gives CSARGLVQEQYF.

This clonotype was counted only a few times. The chain uses TRBV7-8 and TRBJ2-5; D gene uncertain. V lost 5 bases and J lost 2, with 15 bases in between. The germline V gene has CDR1 SGHVS and CDR2 FQNEAQ. This CDR3 comprises 15 residues. DNA of the CDR3: TGTGCCAGCAGCCAGAGAGAGGATGAACAAGAGACCCAGTACTTC. Amino acid sequence: CASSQREDEQETQYF.

The rearrangement uses TRBV6-1 and TRBJ1-4; no reliable D call. The CDR3 is 15 amino acids. V dropped 2 bases and J dropped 7 bases, with 14 bases sitting between them. CDR1 and CDR2 (germline): MNHNS, SASEGT. CDR3 sequence reads: CASSERKTRGEKLFF. The CDR3, as DNA: TGTGCCAGCAGTGAACGAAAGACTCGGGGTGAAAAACTGTTTTTT.

This chain joins TRBV11-3 and TRBJ2-1; D perhaps matches TRBD1 (6 bases). Germline V CDR1 and CDR2: SGHNT, YENEEA. This CDR3 region has 16 residues. V lost 3 bases and J lost 2, with 14 bases in between. The CDR3 nucleotides are TGTGCCAGCAGCTTGGGCCCAGGGGCTCCCTACAATGAGCAGTTCTTC. It translates to CASSLGPGAPYNEQFF.

Of note for this clonotype: One junction end does not reproduce the germline sequence, and a read error may be involved. This chain joins TRBV14 and TRBJ2-7, with TRBD1 as a possible D gene (5 bases). The CDR3 is 12 residues long. Germline V gene sequence: CDR1 SGHDN, CDR2 FVKESK. The CDR3 here is CASSQGQYVQYF. The CDR3 DNA follows: TGTGCCAGCAGCCAAGGACAGTACGTGCAGTACTTC.

The V and J genes are TRBV11-2 and TRBJ1-2; D unresolved. Deletions cut 5 bases from V and 2 bases from J, with 15 bases between. CDR1 and CDR2 (germline): SGHAT, FQNNGV. This CDR3 has 15 amino acids. In DNA form, the CDR3 reads TGTGCCAGCAGCCCAATTGTCCCGGACAACTATGGCTACACCTTC. It translates to CASSPIVPDNYGYTF.

This clonotype appeared many times. The V and J genes are TRBV12-3 or TRBV12-4 and TRBJ2-5, with D perhaps TRBD1 (6 bases). There are 14 residues in the CDR3. Deletions cut 6 bases from V and 2 bases from J, with 13 bases between. CDR3 DNA sequence: TGTGCCAGCAGCCCCCGGACAGCACAAGAGACCCAGTACTTC. Translating gives CASSPRTAQETQYF.

Here the CDR3 reads CASSLSRTTGELFF. Here the CDR3 DNA reads TGTGCCAGCAGTTTATCCCGGACAACCGGGGAGCTGTTTTTT. This chain links TRBV27 with TRBJ2-2, with a tentative D call TRBD1 (5 bases). There are 14 residues in the CDR3. Germline V gene lookup returns CDR1 MNHEY and CDR2 SMNVEV (reference sequence). Trimming took 0 bases from V and 5 from J, leaving 7 bases between them.

This clonotype has more than one count but fewer than ten. V gene TRBV3-1 combines with J gene TRBJ2-6; the D is unclear. This CDR3 spans 12 amino acids. CDR1 LGHDT and CDR2 YNNKEL come from the germline V gene (reference sequence). Between the trimmed V and J ends, which lost 6 bases and 4 bases, there was a span of 4 bases. The DNA for the CDR3 is TGTGCCAGCAGGTGGGGGGCCAACGTCCTGACTTTC. This codes for CASRWGANVLTF.

V gene TRBV6-6 combines with J gene TRBJ2-5; TRBD2 matches 10 bases. Germline CDR1 MNHNY, CDR2 SVGAGI (reference sequence). V trimming: 0 bases; J trimming: 0 bases; junction bases outside the gene matches: 4. The CDR3 has 17 residues. DNA for the CDR3: TGTGCCAGCAGTTACTCCGGGACTAGCGTGTACCAAGAGACCCAGTACTTC. Residues: CASSYSGTSVYQETQYF.

Details on this clonotype: The junction does not match germline at one end; this may be a read error. This chain links TRBV7-9 with TRBJ2-5; D remains unclear. Looked up from germline, CDR1 is SEHNR and CDR2 is FQNEAQ (reference sequence). This CDR3 region has 16 residues. The CDR3 loop reads CASSVARRTEGETQYF. The CDR3 nucleotides are TGTGCCAGCAGCGTAGCTCGACGGACCGAAGGAGAGACCCAGTACTTC.

This clonotype was observed a few times. The V call is TRBV3-1, the J call TRBJ2-1; the match to TRBD2 covers 7 bases. Germline CDR1 and CDR2: LGHDT and YNNKEL (reference sequence). This CDR3 is built from 16 residues. V lost 1 base, J lost 7 bases, and 10 bases stayed unmatched. CDR3 in DNA: TGTGCCAGCAGCCAAGGCCAGCGGGGTCGGGGTAATGAGCAGTTCTTC. Translated: CASSQGQRGRGNEQFF.

The table lists this clonotype with a count of one. One end of the junction is discordant with germline, which a read error may explain. This rearrangement joins TRBV27 to TRBJ1-2; no clear D gene. Germline values: CDR1 MNHEY, CDR2 SMNVEV (reference sequence). The CDR3 consists of 14 residues. CDR3 amino acids: CASSEARSPYSYTF. The CDR3 nucleotides read TGTGCCAGCAGTGAGGCCAGATCCCCCTATAGCTACACCTTC.

The chain carries TRBV6-1 and TRBJ2-1; 8 bases align to TRBD2. Trimming cost V 3 bases and J 8 bases; bases outside gene matches: 12. Germline assignment: CDR1 MNHNS and CDR2 SASEGT. CDR3 length equals 16 residues. Here the CDR3 DNA reads TGTGCCAGCAGTGACGACCGGGGGGGCGTCATCGATGAGCAGTTCTTC. Its protein is CASSDDRGGVIDEQFF.

The chain is built from TRBV6-2 or TRBV6-3 and TRBJ1-5, with D maybe TRBD1 (6 bases). Germline V lookup: CDR1 MNHEY, CDR2 SVGEGT. This CDR3 has 11 residues. The V gene lost 4 bases and the J gene lost 11 bases, with 9 bases spanning the gap. DNA of the CDR3: TGTGCCAGCAGTTGGGGGGCAACCCAGCATTTT. Encoded protein: CASSWGATQHF.

The rearrangement joins TRBV4-1 to TRBJ2-1; a weak D match, TRBD2 (6 bases). The CDR3 runs 14 residues. Deletions cut 0 bases from V and 10 bases from J, with 13 bases between. Germline CDR1 reads MGHRA; CDR2 reads YSYEKL. CDR3 loop: CASSQDQWGEEQFF. The CDR3 DNA reads as TGCGCCAGCAGCCAAGATCAGTGGGGGGAGGAGCAGTTCTTC.

The rearrangement links TRBV12-3 or TRBV12-4 to TRBJ1-6, with a tentative D call TRBD1 (5 bases). Trimming pared 8 bases from V and 1 base from J, leaving 15 bases between. This CDR3 has 16 amino acids. CDR3 residues: CASQGGARSYNSPLHF. CDR3 coding DNA: TGTGCCAGCCAAGGAGGGGCACGATCCTATAATTCACCCCTCCACTTT.

CDR3 in DNA: TGTGCCAGCACCACTAACCGGAAGTTCACCACAGATACGCAGTATTTT. It encodes CASTTNRKFTTDTQYF. The J gene is TRBJ2-3, the V gene TRBV7-9; D not resolved. Deletions cut 7 bases from V and 2 bases from J, with 19 bases between. The CDR3 covers 16 residues. Germline V gene sequence: CDR1 SEHNR, CDR2 FQNEAQ (reference sequence). The full variable domain, completed using reference TRBV7-9 and TRBJ2-3, is DTGVSQNPRHKITKRGQNVTFRCDPISEHNRLYWYRQTLGQGPEFLTYFQNEAQLEKSRLLSDRFSAERPKGSFSTLEIQRTEQGDSAMYLCASTTNRKFTTDTQYFGPGTRLTVL.

The V and J genes are TRBV24-1 and TRBJ2-2, with D tentatively TRBD2 (5 bases). V dropped 3 bases and J dropped 1 base, with 8 bases sitting between them. Looked up from germline, CDR1 is KGHDR and CDR2 is SFDVKD. CDR3 length: 15 residues. CDR3 in amino acids: CATSDVRGNTGELFF. The DNA of the CDR3 is TGTGCCACCAGTGATGTCCGGGGGAACACCGGGGAGCTGTTTTTT.

This chain links TRBV5-1 with TRBJ2-4; D is unclear. The CDR3 loop spans 14 amino acids. Deletions cut 0 bases from V and 4 bases from J, with 8 bases between. Germline-derived CDR1 and CDR2 are SGHRS and YFSETQ. The CDR3 nucleotides read TGCGCCAGCAGCTTGGACATCGGGAAAAACATTCAGTACTTC. It is translated as CASSLDIGKNIQYF.

The CDR3, as DNA: TGTGCCAGCAGGGGGACTAGCGGACACTTCAATGAGCAGTTCTTC. Translated, it gives CASRGTSGHFNEQFF. The chain employs TRBV6-2 or TRBV6-3 and TRBJ2-1, with 11 bases that match TRBD2. With V trimmed by 6 bases and J by 6 bases, 7 bases remained unmatched. CDR3 length: 15 residues. CDR1 and CDR2 (germline): MNHEY, SVGEGT.

V gene TRBV20-1 combines with J gene TRBJ1-1, with 9 bases fitting TRBD1. The CDR3 consists of 16 residues. The germline gives CDR1 DFQATT, CDR2 SNEGSKA (reference sequence). Trimming cost V 3 bases and J 1 base; bases outside gene matches: 9. The CDR3 DNA follows: TGCAGTGCTAGGCCCGGGACAGGGTTGAGGAACACTGAAGCTTTCTTT. This encodes CSARPGTGLRNTEAFF.

This chain links TRBV5-1 with TRBJ2-5, with 7 bases matching TRBD2. Trimming removed 3 bases from V and 2 bases from J; junction bases left unmatched: 4. The germline V gene has CDR1 SGHRS and CDR2 YFSETQ. This CDR3 has 14 residues. The DNA for the CDR3 is TGCGCCAGCAGCTGGATGGGGGGGCAAGAGACCCAGTACTTC. Translated: CASSWMGGQETQYF.

This chain connects TRBV20-1 to TRBJ1-2; maybe TRBD1 (5 bases). Trimming pared 6 bases from V and 4 bases from J, leaving 18 bases between. Germline CDR1 and CDR2: DFQATT and SNEGSKA (reference sequence). The CDR3 runs 14 residues. The CDR3 DNA reads as TGCAGTGCCCGAGCGGGGGGAAATATCTATGGCTACACCTTC. Protein sequence: CSARAGGNIYGYTF.

The chain is built from TRBV11-2 and TRBJ2-5; weak D call: TRBD2 (6 bases). V lost 4 bases to trimming and J lost 1 base, with 10 bases between them. The CDR3 extends over 14 amino acids. CDR1 is SGHAT and CDR2 is FQNNGV in the germline V gene. The CDR3 region is CASSSWTTQETQYF. The DNA of the CDR3 is TGTGCCAGCAGCTCTTGGACTACCCAAGAGACCCAGTACTTC.

This rearrangement joins TRBV4-1 to TRBJ1-6; 7 bases map to TRBD1. V dropped 8 bases and J dropped 5; count of bases not matched to a gene: 6. Germline V gene data show CDR1 as MGHRA and CDR2 as YSYEKL. CDR3 length: 14 residues. CDR3 in amino acids: CASARDSDNSPLHF. The CDR3 nucleotides read TGCGCCAGCGCTAGGGACAGCGATAATTCACCCCTCCACTTT.

This clonotype was observed a few times. The V gene is TRBV2, the J gene TRBJ2-7, with 9 nucleotides matching TRBD1. The V segment lost 7 bases and the J segment 3 bases; nucleotides outside the gene matches: 7. The CDR3 is 14 amino acids. Germline V lookup: CDR1 SNHLY, CDR2 FYNNEI. CDR3 sequence reads: CASTSGTGFYEQYF. In DNA form, the CDR3 reads TGTGCCAGCACATCCGGGACAGGGTTCTACGAGCAGTACTTC.

This clonotype has just a few counts. The chain employs TRBV28 and TRBJ2-7; 9 positions agree with TRBD1. V shed 7 bases, J shed 4 bases, and the junction held 17 bases outside the gene matches. Looked up from germline, CDR1 is MDHEN and CDR2 is SYDVKM. This CDR3 region has 17 residues. The chain's CDR3 is CASITAGTGSSGYEQYF. As DNA, the CDR3 is TGTGCCAGCATTACGGCCGGGACAGGGTCATCTGGGTACGAGCAGTACTTC.

V and J are TRBV28 and TRBJ2-5; TRBD2 matches 14 bases. Germline V gene data show CDR1 as MDHEN and CDR2 as SYDVKM. Trimming cost V 5 bases and J 5 bases; bases outside gene matches: 13. There are 18 residues in the CDR3. The CDR3 spells CASSPLQTSGGVYETQYF. The CDR3 DNA is TGTGCCAGCAGTCCGCTACAGACTAGCGGGGGGGTTTATGAGACCCAGTACTTC.